This T cell receptor (beta chain) was recovered during a study of blood T cell repertoires in COVID-19. Generated by immunoSEQ multiplex PCR, the TCRdb table keeps only in-frame clones and is missing some. The sample contains 150,000 to 200,000 clones, around 73% of which appear only once. Cohorts were assigned according to the clinical history that participants reported. Germline CDR1 reads SEHNR; CDR2 reads FQNEAQ (reference sequence). V dropped 3 bases and J dropped 6; count of bases not matched to a gene: 5. This CDR3 is built from 14 residues. This TCR came from a woman aged 45-60 years who had recovered from COVID-19. The sequencing sample was made of PBMCs or T cells enriched from blood (not recorded which). V and J are TRBV7-9 and TRBJ2-3, with 8 bases identical to TRBD2. CDR3 loop: CASSLTSAADTQYF. For the CDR3, the DNA is TGTGCCAGCAGCTTGACTAGCGCTGCGGATACGCAGTATTTT.